Listed here are 14 T cell receptor beta chains from one sample, sequenced in a study of early T cells in non-severe SARS-CoV-2 infection. One entry per CDR3 protein results from TCRdb running MiXCR on the 5' RACE reads. The data show around 77,000 distinct CDR3 sequences, 12% seen once. The sequencing used whole blood, collected at baseline. These receptors all come from an adult who was a healthcare worker with PCR-confirmed SARS-CoV-2 infection or an uninfected control (not recorded which). The donor label of this sample is uncertain.

The chain employs TRBV6-1 and TRBJ1-5; 10 bases line up with TRBD1. Trimming cost V 4 bases and J 3 bases; bases outside gene matches: 9. Germline V gene lookup returns CDR1 MNHNS and CDR2 SASEGT. The CDR3 sequence is 17 residues long. The CDR3, as DNA: TGTGCCAGCAGTGGGGGACCGGGACAGGGGTTCAATCAGCCCCAGCATTTT. Translating it yields CASSGGPGQGFNQPQHF.

CDR3 in amino acids: CASSRSSGDSYNEQFF. The CDR3, as DNA: TGTGCCAGCAGTCGGAGTAGCGGAGACTCCTACAATGAGCAGTTCTTC. This chain joins TRBV7-6 and TRBJ2-1, with D possibly TRBD2 on 6 matching bases. V was trimmed by 6 bases and J by 0 bases, leaving 15 bases between them. This CDR3 contains 16 residues. Looked up from germline, CDR1 is SGHVS and CDR2 is FNYEAQ.

This clonotype was seen at least ten times. The chain is built from TRBV6-2 or TRBV6-3 and TRBJ2-5; TRBD2 agrees at 12 bases. J gave up 5 bases and V 4 bases, and 5 bases lay outside the gene matches. The CDR3 has 15 amino acids. The germline V gene encodes CDR1 MNHEY and CDR2 SVGEGT. CDR3 in amino acids: CASSLRLAGVETQYF. In DNA form, the CDR3 reads TGTGCCAGCAGTTTAAGACTAGCGGGAGTGGAGACCCAGTACTTC.

The chain combines TRBV6-2 or TRBV6-3 with TRBJ2-1, with 9 positions matching TRBD2. V was pared by 4 bases and J by 1 base, with 8 bases of the junction left unmatched. Germline CDR1 is MNHEY and CDR2 is SVGEGT. The CDR3 runs to 17 residues. The CDR3 DNA follows: TGTGCCAGCAGTTCCTCGATAGCGGGAGAATCCTACAATGAGCAGTTCTTC. It yields the protein CASSSSIAGESYNEQFF.

This clonotype was observed many times. The J gene is TRBJ1-3, the V gene TRBV7-9; possible D gene TRBD1, 6 bases. Trimming took 6 bases from V and 4 from J, leaving 13 bases between them. Germline V gene data show CDR1 as SEHNR and CDR2 as FQNEAQ (reference sequence). The CDR3 is 14 residues long. The CDR3 here is CASRPLGAGNTIYF. Written as DNA, the CDR3 is TGTGCCAGCAGACCGCTGGGGGCAGGAAACACCATATATTTT.

This rearrangement joins TRBV6-1 to TRBJ2-7, with D perhaps given as TRBD1 or TRBD2 (5 bases each). The ends were cut back, 1 base at V and 12 bases at J, with 10 bases in the middle. Germline lookup yields CDR1 MNHNS and CDR2 SASEGT. This CDR3 is built from 11 residues. DNA of the CDR3: TGTGCCAGCAGTGAAGACGGGGCCACGTACTTC. Translation gives CASSEDGATYF.

The rearrangement joins TRBV29-1 to TRBJ1-6, with D unclear. CDR3 length: 17 residues. Germline values: CDR1 SQVTM, CDR2 ANQGSEA. The V and J ends lost 6 bases and 0 bases respectively, with 18 bases between them. CDR3 nucleotides: TGCAGCGTCAAAGGGTCTTCCGATCGCTCCTATAATTCACCCCTCCACTTT. Protein: CSVKGSSDRSYNSPLHF. The whole variable domain, remainder taken from reference TRBV29-1 and TRBJ1-6, is SAVISQKPSRDICQRGTSLTIQCQVDSQVTMMFWYRQQPGQSLTLIATANQGSEATYESGFVIDKFPISRPNLTFSTLTVSNMSPEDSSIYLCSVKGSSDRSYNSPLHFGNGTRLTVT.

Only a few counts were recorded for this clonotype. V and J are TRBV4-1 and TRBJ2-5; D gene ambiguous. CDR3 size: 14 residues. Trimming took 4 bases from V and 1 from J, leaving 10 bases between them. Germline loops: CDR1 MGHRA, CDR2 YSYEKL. The CDR3 nucleotides are TGCGCCAGCAGCCCTCAAGTTCTCCAAGAGACCCAGTACTTC. This encodes CASSPQVLQETQYF.

The chain couples TRBV11-2 to TRBJ1-2; 7 bases match TRBD1. The V gene's germline CDR1 is SGHAT and CDR2 FQNNGV. The CDR3 extends over 17 amino acids. After removal of 4 bases from V and 2 bases from J, the junction contained 13 bases not matched to a gene. CDR3 in amino acids: CASSSLSRQGTNYGYTF. Written as DNA, the CDR3 is TGTGCCAGCAGCTCACTAAGCCGACAGGGAACCAACTATGGCTACACCTTC.

CDR3 in amino acids: CSAQPTGAGNQPQHF. The CDR3 DNA reads as TGCAGTGCTCAGCCAACGGGGGCCGGGAATCAGCCCCAGCATTTT. The chain employs TRBV20-1 and TRBJ1-5; a weak D match, TRBD1 (6 bases). Germline loops: CDR1 DFQATT, CDR2 SNEGSKA (reference sequence). The CDR3 totals 15 residues. V lost 5 bases to trimming and J lost 4 bases, with 18 bases between them.

The chain has TRBV11-1 and TRBJ2-2; possibly TRBD2 for D (5 bases). Trimming removed 3 bases at V and 0 bases at J, with 8 bases between. The CDR3 runs 15 residues. Germline V lookup: CDR1 SGHAT, CDR2 FQDESV (reference sequence). CDR3 residues: CASSFLAANTGELFF. The CDR3, as DNA: TGTGCCAGCAGCTTCCTAGCTGCGAACACCGGGGAGCTGTTTTTT.

This clonotype was counted ten times or more. The rearrangement links TRBV7-3 to TRBJ2-1; TRBD2 agrees at 7 bases. From germline, CDR1 is SGHTA and CDR2 FQGTGA. Trimming cost V 5 bases and J 5 bases; bases outside gene matches: 12. This CDR3 is built from 16 residues. CDR3 loop: CASSAKRGRINNEQFF. The CDR3 coding sequence is TGTGCCAGCAGCGCAAAGCGGGGACGGATAAACAATGAGCAGTTCTTC.

This clonotype was counted between two and nine times. This rearrangement joins TRBV2 to TRBJ2-1; 10 bases match TRBD2. The J segment lost 7 bases and the V segment lost 9 bases, leaving 6 bases of the junction unmatched. The CDR3 contains 13 residues. The V gene's germline CDR1 is SNHLY and CDR2 FYNNEI. In DNA form, the CDR3 reads TGTGCCAGTAAACTAGCGGGAAGGAATGAGCAGTTCTTC. It translates to CASKLAGRNEQFF.

This clonotype occurred a few times. The genes are TRBV20-1 and TRBJ1-5, with D tentatively TRBD1 (6 bases). This CDR3 has 13 residues. The germline CDR1 and CDR2 sequences are DFQATT and SNEGSKA (reference sequence). The germline V and J ends were trimmed by 3 bases and 7 bases, with 13 bases remaining between them. The CDR3 here is CSASIQGGQPQHF. The DNA of the CDR3 is TGCAGTGCTAGTATACAGGGAGGCCAGCCCCAGCATTTT.